This T cell receptor (beta chain) was profiled in a study of molecular identifiers for immune sequencing clone quantification. In its sample, this clonotype was seen many times. Trimming took 4 bases from V and 4 from J; bases not matched to a gene: 4. CDR3 length equals 14 residues. The V gene's germline CDR1 is LGHDT and CDR2 YNNKEL (reference sequence). Each CDR3 protein gets one entry after TCRdb re-called the PCR reads with MiXCR. The sample records nearly 650,000 distinct CDR3 sequences, around 25% being singletons. Source material: naive CD8+ T cells from blood, with Jurkat cell RNA spiked in. The subset: FACS-sorted CD8+CD4-CCR7+CD45RA+ naive T cells. The sequence derives from a human donor in good health. Some libraries in this study had Jurkat cell RNA spiked in. The chain couples TRBV3-1 to TRBJ2-3; 8 bases are shared with TRBD2. CDR3 bases: TGTGCCAGCAGCCCGGGACTAGGCGCAGATACGCAGTATTTT. This codes for CASSPGLGADTQYF.